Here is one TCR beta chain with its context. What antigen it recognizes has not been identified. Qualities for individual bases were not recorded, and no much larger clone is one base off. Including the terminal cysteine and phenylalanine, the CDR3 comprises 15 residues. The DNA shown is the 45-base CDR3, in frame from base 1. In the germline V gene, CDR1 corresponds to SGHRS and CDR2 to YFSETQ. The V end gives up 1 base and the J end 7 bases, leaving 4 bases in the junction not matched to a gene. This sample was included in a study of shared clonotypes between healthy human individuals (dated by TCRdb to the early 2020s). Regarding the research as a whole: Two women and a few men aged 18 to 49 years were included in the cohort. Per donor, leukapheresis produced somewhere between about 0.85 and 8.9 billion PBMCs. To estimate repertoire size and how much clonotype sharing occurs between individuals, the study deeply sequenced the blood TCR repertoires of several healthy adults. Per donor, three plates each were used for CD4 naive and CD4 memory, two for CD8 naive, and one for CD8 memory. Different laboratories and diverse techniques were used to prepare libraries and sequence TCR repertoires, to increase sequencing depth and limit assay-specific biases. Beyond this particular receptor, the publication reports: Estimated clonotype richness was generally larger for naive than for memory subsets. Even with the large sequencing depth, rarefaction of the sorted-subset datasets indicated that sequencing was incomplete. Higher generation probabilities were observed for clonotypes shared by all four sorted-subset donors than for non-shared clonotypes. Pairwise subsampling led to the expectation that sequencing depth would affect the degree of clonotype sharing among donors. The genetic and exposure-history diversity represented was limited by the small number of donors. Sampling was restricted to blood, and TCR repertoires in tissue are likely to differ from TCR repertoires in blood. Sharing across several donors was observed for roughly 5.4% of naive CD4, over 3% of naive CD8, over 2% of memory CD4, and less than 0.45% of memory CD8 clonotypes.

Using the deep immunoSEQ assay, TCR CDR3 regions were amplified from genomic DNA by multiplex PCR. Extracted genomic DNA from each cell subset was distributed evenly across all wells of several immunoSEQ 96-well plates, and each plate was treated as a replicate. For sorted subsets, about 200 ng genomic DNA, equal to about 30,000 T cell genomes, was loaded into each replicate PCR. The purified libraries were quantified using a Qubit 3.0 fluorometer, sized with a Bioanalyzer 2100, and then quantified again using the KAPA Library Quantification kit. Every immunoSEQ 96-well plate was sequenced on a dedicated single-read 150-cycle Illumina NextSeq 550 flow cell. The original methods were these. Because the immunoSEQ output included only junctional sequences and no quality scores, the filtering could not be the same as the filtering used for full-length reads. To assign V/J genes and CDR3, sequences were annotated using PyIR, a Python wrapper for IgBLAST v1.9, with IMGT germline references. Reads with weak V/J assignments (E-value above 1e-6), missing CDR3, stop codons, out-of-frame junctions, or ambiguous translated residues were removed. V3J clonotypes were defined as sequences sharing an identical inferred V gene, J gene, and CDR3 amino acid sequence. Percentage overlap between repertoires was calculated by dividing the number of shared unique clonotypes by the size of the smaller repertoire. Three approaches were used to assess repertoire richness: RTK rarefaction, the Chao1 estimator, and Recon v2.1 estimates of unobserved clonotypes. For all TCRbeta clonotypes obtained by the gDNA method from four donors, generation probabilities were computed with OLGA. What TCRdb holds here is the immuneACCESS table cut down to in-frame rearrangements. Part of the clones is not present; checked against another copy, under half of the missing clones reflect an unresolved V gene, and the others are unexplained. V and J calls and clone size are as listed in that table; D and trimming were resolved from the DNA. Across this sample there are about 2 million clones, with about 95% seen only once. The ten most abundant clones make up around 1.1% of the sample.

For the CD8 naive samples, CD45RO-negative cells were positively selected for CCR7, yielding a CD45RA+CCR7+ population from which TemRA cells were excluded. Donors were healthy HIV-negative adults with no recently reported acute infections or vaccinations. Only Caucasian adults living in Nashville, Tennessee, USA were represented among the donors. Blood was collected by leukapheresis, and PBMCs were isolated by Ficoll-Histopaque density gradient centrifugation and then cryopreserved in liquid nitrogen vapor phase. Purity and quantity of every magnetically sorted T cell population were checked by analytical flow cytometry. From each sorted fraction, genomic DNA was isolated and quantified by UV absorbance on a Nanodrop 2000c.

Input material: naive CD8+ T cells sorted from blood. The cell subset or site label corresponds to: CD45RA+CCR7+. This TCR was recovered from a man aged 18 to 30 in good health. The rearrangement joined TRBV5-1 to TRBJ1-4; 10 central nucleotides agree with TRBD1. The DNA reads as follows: TGCGCCAGCAGCTTGTTGGGACAGGGGCCTGAAAAACTGTTTTTT. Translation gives CASSLLGQGPEKLFF.